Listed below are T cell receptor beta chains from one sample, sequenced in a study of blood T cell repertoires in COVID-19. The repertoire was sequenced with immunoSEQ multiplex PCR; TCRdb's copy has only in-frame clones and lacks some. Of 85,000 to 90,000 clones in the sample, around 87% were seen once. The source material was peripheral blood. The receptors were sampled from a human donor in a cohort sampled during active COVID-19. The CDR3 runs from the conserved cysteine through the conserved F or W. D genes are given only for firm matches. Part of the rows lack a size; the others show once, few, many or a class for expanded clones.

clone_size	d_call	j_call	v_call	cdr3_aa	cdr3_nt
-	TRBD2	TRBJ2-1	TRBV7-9	CASSIGLAGDLRQFF	TGTGCCAGCAGCATCGGACTAGCGGGAGACCTCCGGCAGTTCTTC
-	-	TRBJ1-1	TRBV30	CAWTGHPGNTEAFF	TGTGCCTGGACCGGACACCCTGGGAACACTGAAGCTTTCTTT
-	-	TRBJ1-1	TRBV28	CASSTGLNTEAFF	TGTGCCAGTTCGACAGGCCTGAACACTGAAGCTTTCTTT
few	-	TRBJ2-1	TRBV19	CASSAAPGLLGGEQFF	TGTGCCAGTAGTGCAGCCCCCGGACTCCTCGGGGGAGAGCAGTTCTTC
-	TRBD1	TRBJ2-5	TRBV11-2	CASSLGGNRGRGETQYF	TGTGCCAGCAGCTTAGGGGGAAACAGGGGGCGAGGAGAGACCCAGTACTTC
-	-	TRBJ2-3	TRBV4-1	CASSQEVRGNTQYF	TGCGCCAGCAGCCAAGAAGTTCGGGGAAATACGCAGTATTTT
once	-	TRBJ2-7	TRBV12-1	CASSISEQYF	TGTGCCAGCAGCATCTCCGAGCAGTACTTC
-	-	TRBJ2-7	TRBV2	CASRVVVKEQYF	TGTGCCAGCAGGGTAGTTGTGAAGGAGCAGTACTTC
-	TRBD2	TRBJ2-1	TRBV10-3	CAIRSSAGDEQFF	TGTGCCATCAGGTCTTCGGCGGGGGATGAGCAGTTCTTC
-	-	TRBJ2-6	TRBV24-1	CATSDPALGTNVLTF	TGTGCCACCAGTGACCCGGCCCTCGGGACCAACGTCCTGACTTTC
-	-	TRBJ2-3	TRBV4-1	CASSQEQTGGSPQYF	TGCGCCAGCAGCCAAGAACAGACTGGGGGGAGCCCGCAGTATTTT
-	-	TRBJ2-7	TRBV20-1	CSASPGDSYEQYF	TGCAGTGCTAGTCCGGGGGACTCCTACGAGCAGTACTTC
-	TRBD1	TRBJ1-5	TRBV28	CASAGQSYSNQPQHF	TGTGCCAGCGCGGGACAGTCTTATAGCAATCAGCCCCAGCATTTT
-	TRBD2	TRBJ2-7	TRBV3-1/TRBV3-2	CASSQGRRAGAPEQYF	TGTGCCAGCAGCCAAGGTCGTAGAGCGGGAGCGCCCGAGCAGTACTTC
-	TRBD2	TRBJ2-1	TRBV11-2	CASSLSLAGARDEQFF	TGTGCCAGCAGCTTGAGCTTGGCGGGAGCTAGGGATGAGCAGTTCTTC
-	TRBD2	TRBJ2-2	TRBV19	CASSNPGLAGADTGELFF	TGTGCCAGTAGTAACCCGGGACTAGCGGGAGCGGACACCGGGGAGCTGTTTTTT
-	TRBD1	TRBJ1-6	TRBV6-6	CASSRTGVGSPLHF	TGTGCCAGCAGCCGAACAGGGGTAGGATCACCCCTCCACTTT
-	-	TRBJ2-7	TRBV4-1	CASSQVGGYYEQYF	TGCGCCAGCAGCCAAGTTGGGGGCTACTACGAGCAGTACTTC
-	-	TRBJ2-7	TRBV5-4	CASSLAGDSPYEQYF	TGTGCCAGCAGCTTGGCCGGCGATAGCCCCTACGAGCAGTACTTC
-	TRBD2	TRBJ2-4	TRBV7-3	CASSSTGTSGPSGKNIQYF	TGTGCCAGCAGCTCCACCGGGACTAGCGGGCCCTCAGGCAAAAACATTCAGTACTTC
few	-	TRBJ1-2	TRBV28	CASMKGGNYGYTF	TGTGCCAGCATGAAAGGGGGAAACTATGGCTACACCTTC
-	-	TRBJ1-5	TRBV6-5	CASSPDSYSNQPQHF	TGTGCCAGCAGCCCCGACAGTTATAGCAATCAGCCCCAGCATTTT
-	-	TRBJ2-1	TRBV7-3	CASSLGGVSYNEQFF	TGTGCCAGCAGCCTCGGGGGTGTCTCCTACAATGAGCAGTTCTTC
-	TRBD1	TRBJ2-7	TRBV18	CASSPGTGGGDEQYF	TGTGCCAGCTCACCCGGGACAGGGGGCGGGGACGAGCAGTACTTC
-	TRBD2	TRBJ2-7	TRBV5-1	CASSLDTGGLHEQYF	TGCGCCAGCAGCTTGGATACGGGAGGTTTACACGAGCAGTACTTC
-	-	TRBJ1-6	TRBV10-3	CATNDQGDLDSPLHF	TGTGCCACAAACGACCAGGGCGACTTGGATTCACCCCTCCACTTT
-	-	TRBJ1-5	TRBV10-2	CASGQTSSNQPQHF	TGCGCCAGTGGACAGACCTCTAGCAATCAGCCCCAGCATTTT
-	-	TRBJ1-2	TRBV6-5	CANSQGTNYGYTF	TGTGCCAATTCTCAGGGGACCAACTATGGCTACACCTTC
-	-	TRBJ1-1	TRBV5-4	CASSRDSTEAFF	TGTGCCAGCAGCCGAGACAGTACTGAAGCTTTCTTT
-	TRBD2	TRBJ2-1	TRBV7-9	CASSTPGGDEQFF	TGTGCCAGCAGCACCCCGGGGGGGGATGAGCAGTTCTTC
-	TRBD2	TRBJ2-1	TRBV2	CASSDLAGVRNEQFF	TGTGCCAGCAGCGACCTAGCGGGAGTGCGGAATGAGCAGTTCTTC
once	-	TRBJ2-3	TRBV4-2	CASSQDIKGQLTDTQYF	TGTGCCAGCAGCCAAGATATCAAAGGACAGCTCACAGATACGCAGTATTTT
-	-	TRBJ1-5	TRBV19	CASSQQGGQHF	TGTGCCAGTAGCCAACAGGGCGGCCAGCATTTT
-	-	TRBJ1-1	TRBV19	CASSMQMNTEAFF	TGTGCCAGTAGTATGCAGATGAACACTGAAGCTTTCTTT
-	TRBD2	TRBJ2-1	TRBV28	CASITSGRGNEQFF	TGTGCCAGCATTACTAGCGGGAGGGGAAATGAGCAGTTCTTC
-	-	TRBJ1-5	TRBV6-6	CASSDYRDQPQHF	TGTGCCAGCAGTGACTACAGGGATCAGCCCCAGCATTTT
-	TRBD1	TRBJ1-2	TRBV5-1	CASSPSGTGEGSGYTF	TGCGCCAGCAGCCCTTCCGGGACAGGGGAGGGAAGCGGCTACACCTTC
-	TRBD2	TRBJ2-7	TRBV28	CASSFGLAAGEGYEQYF	TGTGCCAGCTCGTTTGGCCTAGCGGCCGGAGAGGGCTACGAGCAGTACTTC
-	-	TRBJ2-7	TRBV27	CASSLSGTDYYEQYF	TGTGCCAGCAGCCTTTCGGGGACGGACTACTACGAGCAGTACTTC
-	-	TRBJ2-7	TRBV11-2	CASSLDQGREQYF	TGTGCCAGCAGCTTAGATCAGGGGCGAGAGCAGTACTTC
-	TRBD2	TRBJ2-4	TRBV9	CASSPQRGLAGLAKNIQYF	TGTGCCAGCAGCCCCCAGCGGGGACTAGCGGGTCTAGCCAAAAACATTCAGTACTTC
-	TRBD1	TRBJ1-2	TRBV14	CASSRGQGLDYGYTF	TGTGCCAGCAGCCGCGGACAGGGATTGGACTATGGCTACACCTTC
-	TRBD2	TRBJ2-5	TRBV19	CASSIVALAGERETQYF	TGTGCCAGTAGTATTGTTGCCCTAGCGGGAGAGAGAGAGACCCAGTACTTC
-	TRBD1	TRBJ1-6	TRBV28	CASRVPGTANSPLHF	TGTGCCAGCAGAGTACCCGGGACAGCCAATTCACCCCTCCACTTT
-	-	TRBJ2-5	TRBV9	CASSATQGSRETQYF	TGTGCCAGCAGCGCAACACAGGGTTCGAGGGAGACCCAGTACTTC
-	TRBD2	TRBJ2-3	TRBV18	CASSLSGGLRDTQYF	TGTGCCAGCTCCCTCAGCGGGGGGCTTAGAGATACGCAGTATTTT
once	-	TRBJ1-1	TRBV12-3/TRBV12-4	CASSPRGTSEAFF	TGTGCCAGCAGTCCTAGGGGAACGAGTGAAGCTTTCTTT
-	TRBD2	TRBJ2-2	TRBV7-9	CASSLGAGGPKELFF	TGTGCCAGCAGCTTAGGTGCGGGAGGGCCGAAGGAGCTGTTTTTT
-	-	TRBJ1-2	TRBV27	CASSLVPRAGYTF	TGTGCCAGCAGTTTGGTCCCCCGAGCTGGCTACACCTTC
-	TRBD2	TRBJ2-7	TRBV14	CASSQGLGREQYF	TGTGCCAGCAGCCAGGGACTAGGTCGGGAGCAGTACTTC
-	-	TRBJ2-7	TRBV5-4	CASTSSALTGEQYF	TGTGCCAGCACATCCAGCGCCTTGACGGGCGAGCAGTACTTC
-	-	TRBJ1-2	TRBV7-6	CASSLEGSGPPGYGYTF	TGTGCCAGCAGCTTAGAAGGGAGTGGGCCTCCGGGCTATGGCTACACCTTC
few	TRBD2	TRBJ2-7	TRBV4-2	CASSQVASGAYEQYF	TGTGCCAGCAGCCAAGTGGCTAGCGGGGCATACGAGCAGTACTTC
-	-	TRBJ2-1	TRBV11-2	CASSLDQGIYNEQFF	TGTGCCAGCAGCTTAGATCAGGGAATCTACAATGAGCAGTTCTTC
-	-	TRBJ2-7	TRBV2	CASSPDRNRVWQYF	TGTGCCAGCAGTCCTGACAGGAATAGAGTTTGGCAGTACTTC